The 9 T cell receptor beta chains in this list originate from one sample, sequenced in a study of blood T cell repertoires in COVID-19. Here immunoSEQ multiplex PCR was the method, and the copy in TCRdb shows in-frame clones only, minus some. The table has some 310,000 clones, around 86% seen once; the top ten hold 1%. Sample: peripheral blood. These receptor sequences come from a man over 45 with active or convalescent COVID-19.

This clone was seen just once. The rearrangement uses TRBV25-1 and TRBJ2-1; 7 bases line up with TRBD1. This CDR3 has 14 residues. V shed 6 bases, J shed 6 bases, and the junction held 8 bases outside the gene matches. Germline loops: CDR1 MGHDK, CDR2 SYGVNS. CDR3 nucleotide sequence: TGTGCCAGCAGCTACAGGGGCAATCGCAATGAGCAGTTCTTC. This gives the protein CASSYRGNRNEQFF.

The chain has TRBV19 and TRBJ1-6; D remains ambiguous. Germline-derived CDR1 and CDR2 are LNHDA and SQIVND (reference sequence). The CDR3 length is 13 residues. Trimming stripped 6 bases from V and 5 bases from J, with 8 bases between. For the CDR3, the DNA is TGTGCCAGTAGCTTGGGCCATAATTCACCCCTCCACTTT. Its protein is CASSLGHNSPLHF.

This clone has only one observation. This sequence joins TRBV13 and TRBJ2-5; 9 bases align to TRBD2. Germline V gene lookup returns CDR1 PRHDT and CDR2 FYEKMQ (reference sequence). There are 15 residues in the CDR3. J gave up 3 bases and V 5 bases, and 7 bases lay outside the gene matches. The CDR3 loop reads CASSPGAGGEETQYF. The CDR3 region has the DNA TGTGCCAGCAGCCCAGGGGCGGGAGGGGAAGAGACCCAGTACTTC. The whole variable domain, filled in from reference TRBV13 and TRBJ2-5, reads AAGVIQSPRHLIKEKRETATLKCYPIPRHDTVYWYQQGPGQDPQFLISFYEKMQSDKGSIPDRFSAQQFSDYHSELNMSSLELGDSALYFCASSPGAGGEETQYFGPGTRLLVL.

This clone was observed a single time. The rearrangement uses TRBV18 and TRBJ1-2, with unresolved D. CDR1 KGHSH and CDR2 LQKENI come from the germline V gene. The CDR3 has 14 amino acids. V dropped 0 bases and J dropped 6 bases, with 11 bases sitting between them. The CDR3, as DNA: TGTGCCAGCTCACCACCGTCAGGAAATGATGGCTACACCTTC. It codes for CASSPPSGNDGYTF.

This rearrangement joins TRBV5-1 to TRBJ2-7, with 11 bases fitting TRBD2. This CDR3 region has 16 residues. The trim removed 5 bases at V and 1 base at J, leaving 8 bases unmatched. Per the germline V gene, CDR1 is SGHRS and CDR2 is YFSETQ. In DNA, the CDR3 is TGCGCCAGCAGGCAAACGACTAGCGGGATTTCCTACGAGCAGTACTTC. Protein product: CASRQTTSGISYEQYF.

The chain recombines TRBV2 with TRBJ2-3; D uncertain. V lost 3 bases to trimming and J lost 0 bases, with 10 bases between them. Germline-derived CDR1 and CDR2 are SNHLY and FYNNEI. This CDR3 is 15 amino acids long. DNA for the CDR3: TGTGCCAGCAGTGATCATGCGGCTAGCACAGATACGCAGTATTTT. Translated: CASSDHAASTDTQYF.

This rearrangement joins TRBV27 to TRBJ2-7; 10 bases line up with TRBD2. The J segment lost 3 bases and the V segment lost 6 bases, leaving 8 bases of the junction unmatched. The CDR3 is made up of 15 amino acids. Germline loops: CDR1 MNHEY, CDR2 SMNVEV (reference sequence). CDR3 nucleotides: TGTGCCAGCAGGAGGGGGCTAGCGGGGGTCTACGAGCAGTACTTC. Its translation is CASRRGLAGVYEQYF.

The chain links TRBV28 to TRBJ2-7; D unclear. Germline V gene sequence: CDR1 MDHEN, CDR2 SYDVKM. Trimming removed 5 bases from V and 4 bases from J, with 15 bases in between. The CDR3 length is 14 residues. In nucleotides, the CDR3 is TGTGCCAGCAGTCAAATGGAAAGGAGTTACGAGCAGTACTTC. Its translation is CASSQMERSYEQYF.

The chain has TRBV4-1 and TRBJ1-1, with D perhaps matching TRBD1 (5 bases). This CDR3 region has 15 residues. Trimming took off 1 base at V and 4 bases at J, with 13 bases between the two ends. Germline assignment: CDR1 MGHRA and CDR2 YSYEKL. CDR3 sequence (DNA): TGCGCCAGCAGCCAAGCCGCAGGGTATGGCACTGAAGCTTTCTTT. This codes for CASSQAAGYGTEAFF.